Presented here are 29 T cell receptor beta chains from one specimen sequenced in a study of spatial heterogeneity in lung cancer. Study-level findings and limits: Tumoral mutation counts were tracked by counts of expanded intratumoral alpha and beta TCRs.

MiXCR, applied by TCRdb to the 5' RACE reads, yields one record per CDR3 protein. The table records around 7,500 distinct CDR3 sequences, 15% to 20% of them present only once. Time point specified: sample taken at primary tumor resection. Their recognized antigens are unknown. This sample comprised lung tumor tissue, obtained at surgery. The receptor set was obtained from a female donor with early-stage non-small cell lung cancer.

Sample share makes this clonotype large. The chain couples TRBV7-2 to TRBJ2-1; D is possibly TRBD1 (6 bases). There are 16 residues in the CDR3. Germline V gene sequence: CDR1 SGHTA, CDR2 FQGNSA. Trimming stripped 2 bases from V and 8 bases from J, with 19 bases between. The CDR3 reads CASSLILGAFVDEQFF. DNA of the CDR3: TGTGCCAGCAGCTTAATCCTGGGGGCTTTCGTCGATGAGCAGTTCTTC.

This clonotype rates as medium-sized. In DNA form, the CDR3 reads TGTGCCAGCAGTTTAAGGTATCAGGGGAATTCACCCCTCCACTTT. Translation gives CASSLRYQGNSPLHF. The chain couples TRBV27 to TRBJ1-6; weak D call: TRBD1 (6 bases). The CDR3 consists of 15 residues. V lost 2 bases to trimming and J lost 7 bases, with 12 bases between them. CDR1 and CDR2 (germline): MNHEY, SMNVEV (reference sequence).

This clonotype came up a few times. The V and J genes are TRBV5-1 and TRBJ1-1; the D gene is possibly TRBD1 (5 bases). Germline CDR1 SGHRS, CDR2 YFSETQ. V lost 4 bases and J 1 base, leaving 11 bases between the germline ends. This CDR3 is 14 amino acids long. The CDR3 region is CASSTGTSNTEAFF. CDR3 bases: TGCGCCAGCAGCACCGGGACTTCGAACACTGAAGCTTTCTTT. Filled out from reference TRBV5-1 and TRBJ1-1, the complete variable domain reads KAGVTQTPRYLIKTRGQQVTLSCSPISGHRSVSWYQQTPGQGLQFLFEYFSETQRNKGNFPGRFSGRQFSNSRSEMNVSTLELGDSALYLCASSTGTSNTEAFFGQGTRLTVV.

This chain uses TRBV9 with TRBJ2-5; TRBD1 agrees at 9 bases. V lost 0 bases and J lost 5; bases outside the gene matches: 5. The germline CDR1 and CDR2 sequences are SGDLS and YYNGEE. The CDR3 sequence is 15 residues long. CDR3 protein: CASSVGGQGQETQYF. CDR3 in DNA: TGTGCCAGCAGCGTAGGGGGACAGGGCCAGGAGACCCAGTACTTC.

Only a few counts were recorded for this clonotype. The CDR3 DNA follows: TGTGCCAGCAGCTCCCTTTACCGACTAGCGGGGGGGCGGGGCACAGATACGCAGTATTTT. It codes for CASSSLYRLAGGRGTDTQYF. The chain employs TRBV7-2 and TRBJ2-3; TRBD2 agrees at 14 bases. The CDR3 covers 20 residues. Germline V gives CDR1 SGHTA, CDR2 FQGNSA. The J segment lost 1 base and the V segment lost 4 bases, leaving 13 bases of the junction unmatched. The full variable domain, in which reference TRBV7-2 and TRBJ2-3 provide the parts outside the CDR3, is GAGVSQSPSNKVTEKGKDVELRCDPISGHTALYWYRQSLGQGLEFLIYFQGNSAPDKSGLPSDRFSAERTGGSVSTLTIQRTQQEDSAVYLCASSSLYRLAGGRGTDTQYFGPGTRLTVL.

This clonotype has just a few counts. The chain links TRBV29-1 to TRBJ2-7, with 9 nucleotides matching TRBD1. V lost 7 bases to trimming and J lost 6 bases; unmatched junction nucleotides: 7. Germline V gives CDR1 SQVTM, CDR2 ANQGSEA. The CDR3 is 12 amino acids. CDR3 nucleotides: TGCAGCGGCGGGACAGGGAACCGCGAGCAGTACTTC. Translated: CSGGTGNREQYF.

The count of this clonotype is one. V gene TRBV6-5 combines with J gene TRBJ1-2, with 8 bases fitting TRBD1. Losses at the gene ends were 2 bases for V and 1 base for J; bases not matched to a gene: 3. From germline, CDR1 is MNHEY and CDR2 SVGAGI. This CDR3 region has 15 residues. The CDR3 reads CASSYLTGVNYGYTF. CDR3 nucleotides: TGTGCCAGCAGTTACCTGACAGGGGTTAACTATGGCTACACCTTC.

This sequence joins TRBV28 and TRBJ2-7, with TRBD1 as a possible D gene (6 bases). This CDR3 has 16 residues. Germline values: CDR1 MDHEN, CDR2 SYDVKM. The V gene lost 3 bases and the J gene lost 4 bases, with 19 bases spanning the gap. The CDR3: CASSLPRAGAGYEQYF. Written as DNA, the CDR3 is TGTGCCAGCAGTTTGCCGAGGGCAGGGGCTGGATACGAGCAGTACTTC.

This clonotype was picked up a small number of times. V gene TRBV2 combines with J gene TRBJ2-1, with D perhaps TRBD2 (6 bases). With 7 bases removed from V and 10 bases from J, the gap between germline ends came to 14 bases. Germline CDR1 and CDR2: SNHLY and FYNNEI. This CDR3 is 12 amino acids long. CDR3 sequence: CASTLSGEEQFF. CDR3 sequence (DNA): TGTGCCAGCACCCTTTCGGGAGAGGAGCAGTTCTTC. Full variable domain (remainder filled in from reference TRBV2 and TRBJ2-1): EPEVTQTPSHQVTQMGQEVILRCVPISNHLYFYWYRQILGQKVEFLVSFYNNEISEKSEIFDDQFSVERPDGSNFTLKIRSTKLEDSAMYFCASTLSGEEQFFGPGTRLTVL.

CDR3 amino acids: CASSPNGVNEKLFF. In DNA, the CDR3 is TGTGCCAGCAGCCCCAATGGGGTTAATGAAAAACTGTTTTTT. The V and J genes are TRBV3-1 and TRBJ1-4; D is uncertain. CDR1 LGHDT and CDR2 YNNKEL come from the germline V gene (reference sequence). V lost 4 bases, J lost 4 bases, and 10 bases lay in between. The CDR3 sequence is 14 residues long.

In DNA form, the CDR3 reads TGTGCCAGCAGTTTAGACGTAGGGGGCAATCAGCCCCAGCATTTT. Protein sequence: CASSLDVGGNQPQHF. V gene TRBV28 combines with J gene TRBJ1-5; TRBD1 might be the D (5 bases). CDR1 is MDHEN, CDR2 SYDVKM, per germline. V was pared by 2 bases and J by 2 bases, with 10 bases between. The CDR3 consists of 15 residues.

The chain couples TRBV9 to TRBJ1-2, with D perhaps matching TRBD1 (6 bases). This CDR3 is built from 16 residues. Looked up from germline, CDR1 is SGDLS and CDR2 is YYNGEE. V gave up 10 bases and J gave up 1 base, with 23 bases separating them. The CDR3 coding sequence is TGTGCCGAACCTAAACCCGGGGCAGGGGATAACTATGGCTACACCTTC. It translates to CAEPKPGAGDNYGYTF.

This clonotype is classed as medium-sized. CDR3 DNA sequence: TGTGCCAGCAGCTTAACCGGGGGCTGGAACTATGGCTACACCTTC. Its protein is CASSLTGGWNYGYTF. The chain joins TRBV7-3 to TRBJ1-2; D may be TRBD1 (6 bases). V was shortened by 0 bases and J by 2 bases, with 10 bases between the two germline ends. This CDR3 contains 15 residues. Germline V lookup: CDR1 SGHTA, CDR2 FQGTGA.

The chain joins TRBV6-2 or TRBV6-3 to TRBJ2-7; perhaps TRBD1 as D (5 bases). The CDR3 totals 13 residues. Germline-derived CDR1 and CDR2 are MNHEY and SVGEGT. Trimming took off 1 base at V and 2 bases at J, with 6 bases between the two ends. CDR3 region: CASSYWTTYEQYF. Written as DNA, the CDR3 is TGTGCCAGCAGTTACTGGACAACCTACGAGCAGTACTTC.

The chain recombines TRBV24-1 with TRBJ2-1; maybe TRBD2 (5 bases). The CDR3 spans 13 residues. Germline V gene data show CDR1 as KGHDR and CDR2 as SFDVKD. The germline V and J ends were trimmed by 3 bases and 8 bases, with 10 bases remaining between them. The CDR3 region has the DNA TGTGCCACCAGTGATCCCCGGCGGGATGAGCAGTTCTTC. Translated: CATSDPRRDEQFF.

This sequence joins TRBV28 and TRBJ1-3; D is ambiguous. Germline loops: CDR1 MDHEN, CDR2 SYDVKM. The CDR3 contains 11 residues. With 6 bases removed from V and 8 bases from J, the gap between germline ends came to 8 bases. This CDR3 is CASRARYTIYF. The CDR3 region has the DNA TGTGCCAGCAGGGCCAGATACACCATATATTTT.

The chain's CDR3 is CASRPTRGQETQYF. CDR3 nucleotide sequence: TGTGCCAGCAGACCCACCCGGGGACAAGAGACCCAGTACTTC. This chain uses TRBV12-3 or TRBV12-4 with TRBJ2-5, with D possibly TRBD2 on 5 matching bases. This CDR3 region has 14 residues. The V end was cut by 6 bases, the J end by 2 bases, with 13 bases between.

The chain recombines TRBV5-1 with TRBJ2-7; 7 bases map to TRBD2. The length of the CDR3 is 17 residues. V shed 0 bases and J 2 bases; nucleotides not matched to a gene: 11. CDR1 and CDR2 from the germline V gene are SGHRS and YFSETQ. CDR3 in amino acids: CASSLEYTASGPYEQYF. In DNA form, the CDR3 reads TGCGCCAGCAGCTTGGAATACACGGCTAGCGGTCCCTACGAGCAGTACTTC.

This clonotype was detected only a few times. The chain couples TRBV30 to TRBJ1-2; the D is unclear. Germline V gives CDR1 GTSNPN, CDR2 SVGIG (reference sequence). The CDR3 is 12 amino acids. The germline V and J ends were trimmed by 0 bases and 5 bases, with 7 bases remaining between them. CDR3 nucleotide sequence: TGTGCCTGGAGTGTCTCCCCTTATGGCTACACCTTC. As protein: CAWSVSPYGYTF.

The sample holds a few counts of this clonotype. The chain employs TRBV2 and TRBJ2-7; tentatively, D is TRBD2 (5 bases). The CDR3 is made up of 15 amino acids. V gave up 7 bases and J gave up 5 bases, with 21 bases separating them. The V gene's germline CDR1 is SNHLY and CDR2 FYNNEI. The DNA of the CDR3 is TGTGCCAGCACCTCAAAGCCGGGGTACCAAAACGAGCAGTACTTC. Its translation is CASTSKPGYQNEQYF.

This clonotype was counted a few times. The genes are TRBV5-5 and TRBJ2-4, with a tentative D call TRBD1 (6 bases). V was shortened by 3 bases and J by 3 bases, with 7 bases between the two germline ends. The germline V gene encodes CDR1 SGHKS and CDR2 YYEKEE (reference sequence). The CDR3 is 13 amino acids. CDR3 sequence (DNA): TGTGCCAGCAGCTGGACAGACAAAAACATTCAGTACTTC. Translating it yields CASSWTDKNIQYF.

The table lists this clonotype with a few counts. The chain uses TRBV7-2 and TRBJ2-7; TRBD1 is a possible D gene (5 bases). This CDR3 is 14 amino acids long. The V and J ends lost 3 bases and 6 bases respectively, with 15 bases between them. Germline CDR1 and CDR2: SGHTA and FQGNSA. The CDR3 reads CASSFLLGLGEQYF. The CDR3 bases are TGTGCCAGCAGCTTCCTACTGGGGCTTGGCGAGCAGTACTTC.

This clonotype rates as medium-sized. CDR3 sequence: CASSLIGTGSLDKNIQYF. CDR3 nucleotides: TGTGCCAGCAGCTTAATCGGGACAGGGAGTCTTGACAAAAACATTCAGTACTTC. The chain carries TRBV7-2 and TRBJ2-4; 9 positions agree with TRBD1. Germline CDR1 SGHTA, CDR2 FQGNSA. With V trimmed by 2 bases and J by 3 bases, 11 bases remained unmatched. The CDR3 has 18 amino acids.

In its sample, this clonotype was seen a few times. The chain is built from TRBV7-8 and TRBJ2-3; 12 bases line up with TRBD2. The CDR3 consists of 15 residues. Per the germline V gene, CDR1 is SGHVS and CDR2 is FQNEAQ. The J segment lost 1 base and the V segment lost 4 bases, leaving 0 bases of the junction unmatched. CDR3 protein: CASSSSGGGTDTQYF. DNA of the CDR3: TGTGCCAGCAGCTCTAGCGGGGGGGGCACAGATACGCAGTATTTT.

By its share, this clonotype is large. V gene TRBV6-6 combines with J gene TRBJ1-1; TRBD1 might be the D (5 bases). The CDR3 spans 11 residues. Trimming pared 6 bases from V and 7 bases from J, leaving 9 bases between. Germline assignment: CDR1 MNHNY and CDR2 SVGAGI (reference sequence). CDR3 amino acids: CASSSGIEAFF. DNA of the CDR3: TGTGCCAGCAGCTCAGGGATTGAAGCTTTCTTT.

This clonotype was counted a few times. The rearrangement uses TRBV5-1 and TRBJ2-5, with TRBD2 matching over 14 bases. Germline loops: CDR1 SGHRS, CDR2 YFSETQ. This CDR3 is 16 amino acids long. The V gene end was trimmed by 0 bases and the J gene end by 4 bases; junction bases not matched to a gene: 2. Here the CDR3 reads CASSLAGTSGGETQYF. CDR3 in DNA: TGCGCCAGCAGCTTGGCCGGGACTAGCGGGGGAGAGACCCAGTACTTC.

This clonotype ranks as medium-sized. The rearrangement joins TRBV7-6 to TRBJ2-7; D may be TRBD1 (6 bases). The CDR3 runs to 15 residues. Germline V gene data show CDR1 as SGHVS and CDR2 as FNYEAQ. The V and J ends lost 5 bases and 6 bases respectively, with 20 bases between them. The CDR3 DNA reads TGTGCCAGCAGCGAGGCAGTGACAGGCACAATCGAGCAGTACTTC. It translates to CASSEAVTGTIEQYF.

The chain is built from TRBV3-1 and TRBJ1-3; D gene ambiguous. Germline V gene sequence: CDR1 LGHDT, CDR2 YNNKEL (reference sequence). Trimming removed 0 bases at V and 0 bases at J, with 6 bases between. The CDR3 runs to 15 residues. The CDR3 loop is CASSQEPNSGNTIYF. The CDR3 bases are TGTGCCAGCAGCCAAGAACCGAACTCTGGAAACACCATATATTTT.

CDR3 protein: CASRGQGRSNQPQHF. The CDR3 bases are TGTGCCAGCAGAGGGCAGGGACGCAGCAATCAGCCCCAGCATTTT. V gene TRBV6-5 combines with J gene TRBJ1-5; possible D gene TRBD1, 5 bases. Deletions cut 6 bases from V and 1 base from J, with 13 bases between. Germline CDR1 reads MNHEY; CDR2 reads SVGAGI. This CDR3 has 15 residues.